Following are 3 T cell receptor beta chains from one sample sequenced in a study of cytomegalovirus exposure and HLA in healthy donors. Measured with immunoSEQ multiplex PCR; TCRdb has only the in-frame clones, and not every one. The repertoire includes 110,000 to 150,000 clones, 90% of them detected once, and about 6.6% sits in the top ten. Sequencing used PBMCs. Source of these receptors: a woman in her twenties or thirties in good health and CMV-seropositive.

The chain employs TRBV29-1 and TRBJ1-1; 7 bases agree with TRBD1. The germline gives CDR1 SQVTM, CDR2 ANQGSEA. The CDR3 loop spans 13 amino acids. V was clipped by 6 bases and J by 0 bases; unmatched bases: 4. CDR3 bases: TGCAGCGTGTCCCAGGGGGTGAACACTGAAGCTTTCTTT. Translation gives CSVSQGVNTEAFF.

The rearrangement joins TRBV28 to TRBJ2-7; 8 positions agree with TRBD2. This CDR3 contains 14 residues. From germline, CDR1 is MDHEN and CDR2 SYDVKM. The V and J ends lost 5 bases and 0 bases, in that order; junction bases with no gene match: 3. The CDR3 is CASSTSGNSYEQYF. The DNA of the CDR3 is TGTGCCAGCAGTACTAGCGGCAACTCCTACGAGCAGTACTTC.

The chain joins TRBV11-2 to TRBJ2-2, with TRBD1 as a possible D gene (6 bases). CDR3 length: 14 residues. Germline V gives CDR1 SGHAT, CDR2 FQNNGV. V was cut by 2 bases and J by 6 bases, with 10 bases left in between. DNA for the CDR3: TGTGCCAGCAGCTTACGTCCAGGGGCCGGGGAGCTGTTTTTT. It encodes CASSLRPGAGELFF.